This T cell receptor (beta chain) was captured in a study of cytomegalovirus exposure and HLA in healthy donors. In the PCR, 60 Vbeta and 13 Jbeta primers were used. TCRdb's copy holds only in-frame clones and misses some; the assay was immunoSEQ multiplex PCR. The sample lists 90,000 to 120,000 clones; approximately 80% were seen once. The germline CDR1 and CDR2 sequences are MNHEY and SVGAGI. Germline trimming cut 2 bases from V and 2 bases from J; bases unmatched to any gene: 2. The CDR3 length is 15 residues. The sample taken for sequencing was PBMCs. This sequence joins TRBV6-5 and TRBJ2-7; TRBD2 agrees at 11 bases. This TCR came from a male donor in good health and CMV-seronegative. The CDR3 here is CASSYGTSGTYEQYF. The CDR3 region has the DNA TGTGCCAGCAGTTACGGGACTAGCGGTACCTACGAGCAGTACTTC.